The 10 T cell receptor beta chains below come from one sample, sequenced in a study of T-cell memory formation after mild COVID-19. One entry per CDR3 protein, called by TCRdb with MiXCR from the 5' RACE reads. The table shows approximately 260,000 distinct CDR3 sequences, with 16% occurring only once. Sequencing was carried out using PBMCs or a T cell subset sorted from them (not recorded which). These receptors originate from a man aged 18 to 30 who had mild COVID-19 (a few samples of this study predate the infection). Cell type and time point are not known.

The chain has TRBV6-5 and TRBJ2-1, with 9 bases fitting TRBD2. This CDR3 comprises 16 residues. Germline-derived CDR1 and CDR2 are MNHEY and SVGAGI. V trimming: 6 bases; J trimming: 6 bases; junction bases outside the gene matches: 12. The CDR3 loop reads CASSSERSGGINEQFF. In DNA form, the CDR3 reads TGTGCCAGCAGCTCCGAAAGGAGCGGGGGGATCAATGAGCAGTTCTTC.

J is TRBJ1-1 and V is TRBV6-1; no clear D gene. V was shortened by 5 bases and J by 4 bases, with 11 bases between the two germline ends. CDR3 length equals 13 residues. Germline V gene data show CDR1 as MNHNS and CDR2 as SASEGT. The CDR3 coding sequence is TGTGCCAGCAGTTCTTTATCCACCACTGAAGCTTTCTTT. It translates to CASSSLSTTEAFF.

The genes are TRBV5-4 and TRBJ2-2; 9 positions match TRBD1. CDR1 is SGHNT and CDR2 is YYREEE in the germline V gene (reference sequence). The V gene end was trimmed by 4 bases and the J gene end by 7 bases; junction bases not matched to a gene: 8. The CDR3 contains 15 residues. DNA of the CDR3: TGTGCCAGCAGCCGGGACAGGGCAAGCATCGGGGAGCTGTTTTTT. It is translated as CASSRDRASIGELFF.

This clonotype was found a few times. The chain employs TRBV6-4 and TRBJ2-2; unclear D gene. Trimming shortened V by 6 bases and J by 0 bases, and 11 bases separated the two germline ends. Germline V lookup: CDR1 MRHNA, CDR2 SNTAGT. The CDR3 spans 15 residues. The CDR3 is CASSEFDTNTGELFF. The DNA for the CDR3 is TGTGCCAGCAGCGAATTCGACACGAACACCGGGGAGCTGTTTTTT.

The chain is built from TRBV5-5 and TRBJ1-6; no definite D call. The length of the CDR3 is 16 residues. V dropped 0 bases and J dropped 7 bases, with 14 bases sitting between them. Germline CDR1 and CDR2: SGHKS and YYEKEE (reference sequence). The chain's CDR3 is CASSLVRASSNSPLHF. Written as DNA, the CDR3 is TGTGCCAGCAGCTTGGTACGCGCGTCAAGCAATTCACCCCTCCACTTT.

This clonotype was observed a handful of times. The chain couples TRBV7-9 to TRBJ2-5; 8 positions match TRBD1. CDR1 SEHNR and CDR2 FQNEAQ come from the germline V gene (reference sequence). This CDR3 spans 14 amino acids. After removal of 4 bases from V and 3 bases from J, the junction contained 4 bases not matched to a gene. Here the CDR3 reads CASSWDRREETQYF. DNA for the CDR3: TGTGCCAGCAGCTGGGACAGGAGAGAAGAGACCCAGTACTTC.

This clonotype has only a few counts. The rearrangement uses TRBV20-1 and TRBJ1-1, with 10 bases lining up with TRBD1. The CDR3 runs to 14 residues. Germline loops: CDR1 DFQATT, CDR2 SNEGSKA (reference sequence). The J segment lost 5 bases and the V segment lost 6 bases, leaving 9 bases of the junction unmatched. The CDR3 region is CSARDRGGDTEAFF. CDR3 nucleotides: TGCAGTGCGAGGGACAGGGGAGGAGATACTGAAGCTTTCTTT.

This clonotype has more than one count but fewer than ten. The chain couples TRBV15 to TRBJ1-1; TRBD1 aligns across 7 bases. The germline V gene encodes CDR1 LNHNV and CDR2 YYDKDF (reference sequence). V lost 5 bases, J lost 5 bases, and 8 bases stayed unmatched. The CDR3 totals 14 residues. CDR3: CATSYRQGRTEAFF. The CDR3 nucleotides are TGTGCCACCAGCTACAGACAGGGAAGAACTGAAGCTTTCTTT. Drawing the rest from reference TRBV15 and TRBJ1-1, the complete variable domain is DAMVIQNPRYQVTQFGKPVTLSCSQTLNHNVMYWYQQKSSQAPKLLFHYYDKDFNNEADTPDNFQSRRPNTSFCFLDIRSPGLGDTAMYLCATSYRQGRTEAFFGQGTRLTVV.

There are many counts of this clonotype. A junction end diverges from the germline sequence, so it may reflect a read error. The V and J genes are TRBV7-6 and TRBJ1-2; no clear D. CDR1 is SGHVS and CDR2 is FNYEAQ in the germline V gene. CDR3 length equals 13 residues. The CDR3 region is CASSLEQNYGYTF. CDR3 sequence (DNA): TGCGCCAGCAGCTTGGAACAGAACTATGGCTACACCTTC.

This clonotype was seen at least ten times. The chain carries TRBV9 and TRBJ2-7, with D perhaps matching TRBD2 (5 bases). V shed 5 bases and J shed 5 bases, with 14 bases lying between them. Germline CDR1 is SGDLS and CDR2 is YYNGEE. The CDR3 runs 13 residues. This chain's CDR3 is CASSAGSGDEQYF. The CDR3 bases are TGTGCCAGCAGTGCGGGCAGTGGGGACGAGCAGTACTTC.